These 21 T cell receptor beta chains were sequenced from one sample in a study of long-term antiretroviral therapy in people with HIV. At survey level, the immunoSEQ assay was run in its v3.0 version. Method: immunoSEQ multiplex PCR; TCRdb's copy keeps in-frame clones and lacks some. The table shows under 45,000 clones, with about 93% occurring only once. Specimen: unsorted PBMCs, collected 5.1 years after starting antiretroviral therapy. Every receptor here comes from a woman in her 50s with HIV.

The chain couples TRBV29-1 to TRBJ2-5, with a tentative D call TRBD2 (5 bases). Germline CDR1 SQVTM, CDR2 ANQGSEA. V lost 1 base and J 5 bases, leaving 8 bases between the germline ends. This CDR3 region has 12 residues. CDR3 coding DNA: TGCAGCGTTGAAGGAGGGTTGGAGACCCAGTACTTC. Protein sequence: CSVEGGLETQYF.

The chain combines TRBV4-1 with TRBJ2-7; D is ambiguous. The CDR3 sequence is 15 residues long. Germline loops: CDR1 MGHRA, CDR2 YSYEKL. Trimming shortened V by 1 base and J by 2 bases, and 12 bases separated the two germline ends. The CDR3 sequence is CASSQAPWRTYEQYF. DNA of the CDR3: TGCGCCAGCAGCCAAGCCCCTTGGCGGACCTACGAGCAGTACTTC.

The V and J genes are TRBV2 and TRBJ2-1; TRBD2 aligns across 14 bases. V dropped 5 bases and J dropped 8; count of bases not matched to a gene: 8. There are 16 residues in the CDR3. Germline V gives CDR1 SNHLY, CDR2 FYNNEI. Written as DNA, the CDR3 is TGTGCCAGCAGTTACCGACTAGCGGGGGGGGGTGATGAGCAGTTCTTC. It is translated as CASSYRLAGGGDEQFF.

The V call is TRBV19, the J call TRBJ1-2; TRBD1 aligns across 7 bases. The CDR3 is 16 residues long. V shed 8 bases and J 5 bases; nucleotides not matched to a gene: 17. Germline V gene data show CDR1 as LNHDA and CDR2 as SQIVND (reference sequence). The DNA of the CDR3 is TGTGCCAGTGCCCCGACAGGGACCTTCGTAGGGTATGGCTACACCTTC. Amino acids: CASAPTGTFVGYGYTF.

The J gene is TRBJ1-1, the V gene TRBV7-2, with D maybe TRBD1 (5 bases). CDR3 length equals 16 residues. The germline gives CDR1 SGHTA, CDR2 FQGNSA. With 2 bases removed from V and 0 bases from J, the gap between germline ends came to 13 bases. The CDR3, as DNA: TGTGCCAGCAGCTTACGGCAGGGCTCCCTGAACACTGAAGCTTTCTTT. This codes for CASSLRQGSLNTEAFF.

The rearrangement links TRBV6-5 to TRBJ2-1, with D possibly being TRBD2 (5 bases). This CDR3 contains 13 residues. Per germline, CDR1 MNHEY and CDR2 SVGAGI. The V gene lost 4 bases and the J gene lost 7 bases, with 11 bases spanning the gap. In DNA, the CDR3 is TGTGCCAGCAGTTCTTCACTAGGAAATGAGCAGTTCTTC. The encoded protein is CASSSSLGNEQFF.

The chain is built from TRBV9 and TRBJ1-2, with 12 bases that match TRBD1. V dropped 2 bases and J dropped 4; count of bases not matched to a gene: 12. This CDR3 is built from 18 residues. Germline V gene lookup returns CDR1 SGDLS and CDR2 YYNGEE. The CDR3 DNA reads TGTGCCAGCAGCGTGTCTCCCGGGACAGGGGGCTTTAGCTATGGCTACACCTTC. Protein sequence: CASSVSPGTGGFSYGYTF.

The chain joins TRBV5-6 to TRBJ2-7, with 7 positions matching TRBD1. Germline lookup yields CDR1 SGHDT and CDR2 YYEEEE. This CDR3 has 18 amino acids. J gave up 2 bases and V 4 bases, and 18 bases lay outside the gene matches. CDR3 nucleotide sequence: TGTGCCAGCAGCGCGCCCAGGGGGTTCGACCACACAACCTACGAGCAGTACTTC. Encoded protein: CASSAPRGFDHTTYEQYF.

The V call is TRBV4-1, the J call TRBJ2-3, with 8 bases identical to TRBD2. Germline V gives CDR1 MGHRA, CDR2 YSYEKL. V lost 4 bases to trimming and J lost 1 base; unmatched junction nucleotides: 4. The CDR3 loop spans 15 amino acids. Written as DNA, the CDR3 is TGCGCCAGCAGCCCTTCAGCGGGGGGCACAGATACGCAGTATTTT. This sequence encodes CASSPSAGGTDTQYF.

The V gene is TRBV6-5, the J gene TRBJ1-1, with TRBD1 as a possible D gene (5 bases). CDR3 length equals 13 residues. CDR1 is MNHEY and CDR2 is SVGAGI in the germline V gene. V shed 2 bases and J shed 1 base, with 5 bases lying between them. For the CDR3, the DNA is TGTGCCAGCAGTTACGGGGGGAACACTGAAGCTTTCTTT. It translates to CASSYGGNTEAFF.

The chain carries TRBV2 and TRBJ1-2; D may be TRBD1 (5 bases). Germline CDR1 SNHLY, CDR2 FYNNEI. V lost 0 bases and J lost 5, with 10 bases in between. CDR3 length equals 14 residues. The CDR3 region is CASSEAGRGYGYTF. CDR3 DNA sequence: TGTGCCAGCAGTGAAGCAGGTCGGGGGTATGGCTACACCTTC.

The gene calls are TRBV9 and TRBJ1-2; TRBD1 aligns across 9 bases. V shed 0 bases, J shed 3 bases, and the junction held 3 bases outside the gene matches. From germline, CDR1 is SGDLS and CDR2 YYNGEE. The CDR3 spans 15 residues. Here the CDR3 reads CASSVATGGYYGYTF. CDR3 nucleotides: TGTGCCAGCAGCGTAGCTACAGGGGGCTACTATGGCTACACCTTC.

The chain joins TRBV6-1 to TRBJ2-7, with D possibly matching TRBD2 (6 bases). V dropped 10 bases and J dropped 5 bases, with 18 bases sitting between them. The CDR3 has 13 amino acids. The germline gives CDR1 MNHNS, CDR2 SASEGT. Written as DNA, the CDR3 is TGTGCCATCCTGTCGGAGGGCGCCAACGAGCAGTACTTC. It translates to CAILSEGANEQYF.

The chain recombines TRBV10-3 with TRBJ2-7; 7 positions agree with TRBD1. V lost 6 bases, J lost 3 bases, and 5 bases stayed unmatched. CDR1 is ENHRY and CDR2 is SYGVKD in the germline V gene. The CDR3 spans 13 residues. The CDR3 DNA sequence: TGTGCCATCAGCGACAGGGAAGACTACGAGCAGTACTTC. Residues: CAISDREDYEQYF.

This sequence joins TRBV6-6 and TRBJ2-5; D call uncertain. V lost 5 bases and J lost 5, with 9 bases in between. CDR3 length equals 12 residues. Germline V gene sequence: CDR1 MNHNY, CDR2 SVGAGI (reference sequence). In DNA form, the CDR3 reads TGTGCCAGCAGTCGGCGGACGGAGACCCAGTACTTC. Protein: CASSRRTETQYF.

This clone was picked up one time. The chain joins TRBV10-1 to TRBJ1-2; 7 bases line up with TRBD1. Germline assignment: CDR1 WNHNN and CDR2 SYGVQD (reference sequence). V lost 7 bases, J lost 2 bases, and 16 bases stayed unmatched. CDR3 size: 17 residues. CDR3 sequence (DNA): TGCGCCAGCATGGTGGGAATACGACAGGGCTTAAACTATGGCTACACCTTC. It codes for CASMVGIRQGLNYGYTF.

This chain connects TRBV9 to TRBJ1-2; TRBD1 aligns across 10 bases. The germline gives CDR1 SGDLS, CDR2 YYNGEE. The junction had 8 bases not matched to a gene; V was cut back by 4 bases and J by 8 bases. The CDR3 length is 14 residues. The CDR3 region is CASSTRQGAGGYTF. The CDR3 region has the DNA TGTGCCAGCAGCACAAGACAGGGGGCTGGCGGCTACACCTTC.

The J gene is TRBJ1-2, the V gene TRBV5-1, with D perhaps TRBD1 (5 bases). The germline V and J ends were trimmed by 0 bases and 5 bases, with 11 bases remaining between them. The CDR3 has 14 residues. The germline V gene encodes CDR1 SGHRS and CDR2 YFSETQ. CDR3 sequence (DNA): TGCGCCAGCAGCTTGGAGGGGCTGGAATATGGCTACACCTTC. Translated: CASSLEGLEYGYTF.

V and J are TRBV6-5 and TRBJ2-3; 8 bases line up with TRBD2. Trimming took 6 bases from V and 0 from J; bases not matched to a gene: 5. The CDR3 is made up of 15 amino acids. The germline gives CDR1 MNHEY, CDR2 SVGAGI. The CDR3 DNA is TGTGCCAGCAGCCGACGGGGGGGTAGCACAGATACGCAGTATTTT. Its protein product is CASSRRGGSTDTQYF.

The chain links TRBV19 to TRBJ1-3, with no clear D. Germline-derived CDR1 and CDR2 are LNHDA and SQIVND (reference sequence). The germline V and J ends were trimmed by 7 bases and 0 bases, with 16 bases remaining between them. The CDR3 has 16 amino acids. CDR3: CASTYEAFYSGNTIYF. The CDR3 coding sequence is TGTGCCAGTACCTACGAGGCCTTCTACTCTGGAAACACCATATATTTT.

The chain has TRBV5-5 and TRBJ1-1; D gene unclear. Germline assignment: CDR1 SGHKS and CDR2 YYEKEE (reference sequence). Trimming pared 0 bases from V and 3 bases from J, leaving 9 bases between. This CDR3 region has 14 residues. The DNA of the CDR3 is TGTGCCAGCAGCTTGGTCTTAGGTTACACTGAAGCTTTCTTT. It codes for CASSLVLGYTEAFF. Looking up the rest from reference TRBV5-5 and TRBJ1-1 gives the full variable domain: DAGVTQSPTHLIKTRGQQVTLRCSPISGHKSVSWYQQVLGQGPQFIFQYYEKEERGRGNFPDRFSARQFPNYSSELNVNALLLGDSALYLCASSLVLGYTEAFFGQGTRLTVV.